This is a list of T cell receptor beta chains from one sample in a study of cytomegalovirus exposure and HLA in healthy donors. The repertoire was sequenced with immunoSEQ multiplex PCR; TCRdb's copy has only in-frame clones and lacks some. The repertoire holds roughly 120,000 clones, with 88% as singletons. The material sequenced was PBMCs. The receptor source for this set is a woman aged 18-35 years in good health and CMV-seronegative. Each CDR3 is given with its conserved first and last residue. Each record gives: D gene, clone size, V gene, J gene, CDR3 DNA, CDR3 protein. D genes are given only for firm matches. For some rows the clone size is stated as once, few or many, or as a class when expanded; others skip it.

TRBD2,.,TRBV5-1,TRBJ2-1,TGCGCCAGCAGCTTAAGAAGCGGGGGGGACAATGAGCAGTTCTTC,CASSLRSGGDNEQFF
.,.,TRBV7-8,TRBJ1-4,TGTGCCAGCAGCTTAGCACCCCAGGGCGCAACTAATGAAAAACTGTTTTTT,CASSLAPQGATNEKLFF
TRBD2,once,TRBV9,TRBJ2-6,TGTGCCAGCAGCGCCAATAGCGGGGGCCTCTCTGGGGCCAACGTCCTGACTTTC,CASSANSGGLSGANVLTF
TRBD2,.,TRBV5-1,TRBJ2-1,TGCGCCAGCAGCTTGGCCGCCGGCGGGAGGGCCCAAAATGAGCAGTTCTTC,CASSLAAGGRAQNEQFF
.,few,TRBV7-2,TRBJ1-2,TGTGCCAGCAGCGGGGGCAGGACTAGTAACTATGGCTACACCTTC,CASSGGRTSNYGYTF
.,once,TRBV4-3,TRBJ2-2,TGCGCCAGCAGCCTGACCTGGACAGATCCGAACACCGGGGAGCTGTTTTTT,CASSLTWTDPNTGELFF
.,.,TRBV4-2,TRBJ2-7,TGTGCCAGCAGCCAAGACCCTCCCCTAGCGAGCTCCTACGAGCAGTACTTC,CASSQDPPLASSYEQYF
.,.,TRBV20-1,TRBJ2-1,TGCAGTGCTAGAGCGTACAATGAGCAGTTCTTC,CSARAYNEQFF
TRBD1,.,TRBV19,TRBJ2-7,TGTGCCAGTAGGGCGGGACAGGGCCGCGAGCAGTACTTC,CASRAGQGREQYF
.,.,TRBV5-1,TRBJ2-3,TGCGCCAGCAGCTTGGGGACAGTCGGCACAGATACGCAGTATTTT,CASSLGTVGTDTQYF
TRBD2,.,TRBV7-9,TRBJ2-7,TGTGCCAGCAGCTCCCTAGCGGAAACCCGCTCCTACGAGCAGTACTTC,CASSSLAETRSYEQYF
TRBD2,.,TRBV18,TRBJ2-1,TGTGCCAGCTCAAAACTAGCGACCAATGAGCAGTTCTTC,CASSKLATNEQFF
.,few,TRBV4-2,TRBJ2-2,TGTGCCAGCAGCACCCCTAGACGCGCGGCCGGGGAGCTGTTTTTT,CASSTPRRAAGELFF
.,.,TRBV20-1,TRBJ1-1,TGCAGTTTTTTGGGCGCTGAAGCTTTCTTT,CSFLGAEAFF
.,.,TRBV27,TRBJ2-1,TGTGCCAGCAGTACCACTAGCCCCCAAGAGCAGTTCTTC,CASSTTSPQEQFF
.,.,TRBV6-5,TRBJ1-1,TGTGCCAGCAGTAAAACAGGAAACACTGAAGCTTTCTTT,CASSKTGNTEAFF
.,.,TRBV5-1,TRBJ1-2,TGCGCCAGCAGCTTGGACCACCCTCGAGGTGGCTACACCTTC,CASSLDHPRGGYTF
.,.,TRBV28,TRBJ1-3,TGTGCCAGCACTTTTAGTGGTAGCTCTGGAAACACCATATATTTT,CASTFSGSSGNTIYF
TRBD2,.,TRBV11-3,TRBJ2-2,TGTGCCAGCAGCTCGGGACTAGCGGGGCACACCGGGGAGCTGTTTTTT,CASSSGLAGHTGELFF
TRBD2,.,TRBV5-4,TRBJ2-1,TGTGCCAGCAGCTTGCTAGCGGCCTCCTACAATGAGCAGTTCTTC,CASSLLAASYNEQFF
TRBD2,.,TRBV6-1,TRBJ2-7,TGTGCCAGCAGTGCGACTAGCGAGACTTCCTACGAGCAGTACTTC,CASSATSETSYEQYF
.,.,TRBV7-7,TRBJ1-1,TGTGCCAGCAGCTTAGATAGGGACACCGAAGCTTTCTTT,CASSLDRDTEAFF
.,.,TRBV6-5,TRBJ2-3,TGTGCCAGCAGTTCGGCAGGAAACACAGATACGCAGTATTTT,CASSSAGNTDTQYF
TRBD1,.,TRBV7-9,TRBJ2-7,TGTGCCAGCAGCTCACGGACAGGGGACTACGAGCAGTACTTC,CASSSRTGDYEQYF
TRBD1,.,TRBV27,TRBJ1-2,TGTGCCAGCAGTTACAGACAGGGGAGGTATGGCTACACCTTC,CASSYRQGRYGYTF
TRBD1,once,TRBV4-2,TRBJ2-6,TGTGCCAGCAGCGGACGGGACAGGGGAGCTGGGGCCAACGTCCTGACTTTC,CASSGRDRGAGANVLTF
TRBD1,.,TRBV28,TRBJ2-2,TGTGCCAGCGGGGGACAGGGCTCGAACACCGGGGAGCTGTTTTTT,CASGGQGSNTGELFF
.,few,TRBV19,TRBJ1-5,TGTGCCAGTAGTATGGCCGGGGGGCCACAGCCCCAGCATTTT,CASSMAGGPQPQHF
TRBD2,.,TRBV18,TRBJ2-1,TGTGCCAGCTCAGGCGGGGGGGGCTCCTACAATGAGCAGTTCTTC,CASSGGGGSYNEQFF
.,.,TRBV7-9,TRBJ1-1,TGTGCCAGCAGCTTCGGGACTCACGGAAGCACTGAAGCTTTCTTT,CASSFGTHGSTEAFF
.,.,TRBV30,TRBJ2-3,TGTGCCTGGAGTCTTGGGGAGTCCACAGATACGCAGTATTTT,CAWSLGESTDTQYF
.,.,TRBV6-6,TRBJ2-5,TGTGCCAGCAGTCGCAGCGTATGGGAGACCCAGTACTTC,CASSRSVWETQYF
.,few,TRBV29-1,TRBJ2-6,TGCAGCGTTGACAGCTCTGGGGCCAACGTCCTGACTTTC,CSVDSSGANVLTF
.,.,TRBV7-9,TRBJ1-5,TGTGCCAGCAGCTTTCCGGGGAATCAGCCCCAGCATTTT,CASSFPGNQPQHF
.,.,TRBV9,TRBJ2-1,TGTGCCAGCAGAGCCGGACTAAATTACAATGAGCAGTTCTTC,CASRAGLNYNEQFF
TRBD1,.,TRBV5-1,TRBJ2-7,TGCGCCAGCAGCTTGGTAGGGGACAGGGTAATCCACGAGCAGTACTTC,CASSLVGDRVIHEQYF
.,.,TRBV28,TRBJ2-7,TGTGCCAGCAGTTTAGGTGGCGGGAACCCCTCCTACGAGCAGTACTTC,CASSLGGGNPSYEQYF
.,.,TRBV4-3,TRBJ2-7,TGCGCCAGCAGCCAAGAGGGACTACAGGGATCTGGGGAGCAGTACTTC,CASSQEGLQGSGEQYF
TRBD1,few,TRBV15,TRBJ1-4,TGTGCCACCAGCTCGCCGAGACAGGGCGGGGAAAAACTGTTTTTT,CATSSPRQGGEKLFF
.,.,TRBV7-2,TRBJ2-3,TGTGCCAGCAGCTTTGGGGGGACAGATACGCAGTATTTT,CASSFGGTDTQYF
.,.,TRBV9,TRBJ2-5,TGTGCCAGCAGCGTGGGCAGGGGACCCCAAGAGACCCAGTACTTC,CASSVGRGPQETQYF
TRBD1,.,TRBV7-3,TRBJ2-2,TGTGCCAGCAGCTTAAACAGGGGTACCGGGGAGCTGTTTTTT,CASSLNRGTGELFF
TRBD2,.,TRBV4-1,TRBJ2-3,TGCGCCAGCAGCCAATATAGCGGGATCACAGATACGCAGTATTTT,CASSQYSGITDTQYF
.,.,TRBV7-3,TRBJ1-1,TGTGCCAGCAGCCTGGACAGGAACACTGAAGCTTTCTTT,CASSLDRNTEAFF
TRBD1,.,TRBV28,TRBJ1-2,TGTGCCAGCGGACAGGGGAACTATGGCTACACCTTC,CASGQGNYGYTF
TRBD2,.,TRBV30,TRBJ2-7,TGTGCCTGGAGGCGACTAGCGGGAGGGACCTACGAGCAGTACTTC,CAWRRLAGGTYEQYF
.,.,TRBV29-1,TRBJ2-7,TGCAGCGTTAGGGCCACAGGGTACGAGCAGTACTTC,CSVRATGYEQYF
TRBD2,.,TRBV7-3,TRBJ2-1,TGTGCCAGCAGCTTAAACCCCTCGGGGCTAGCGGGGGGTGAGCAGTTCTTC,CASSLNPSGLAGGEQFF
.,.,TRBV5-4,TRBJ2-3,TGTGCCAGCAGCTTCGGGATAGCGGAGACTAGCACAGATACGCAGTATTTT,CASSFGIAETSTDTQYF
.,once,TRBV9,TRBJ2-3,TGTGCCAGCAGCGTAGAACAGGGTACGCAGTATTTT,CASSVEQGTQYF
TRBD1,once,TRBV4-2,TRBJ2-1,TGTGCCAGCAGCACCTCGACAGGGCCCTACAATGAGCAGTTCTTC,CASSTSTGPYNEQFF
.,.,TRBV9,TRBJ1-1,TGTGCCAGCAGCGTTGGGGGGGCCGGTGGTGAAGCTTTCTTT,CASSVGGAGGEAFF
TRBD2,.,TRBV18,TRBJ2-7,TGTGCCAGCTCACCTAGCGGGGGGGCCTACGAGCAGTACTTC,CASSPSGGAYEQYF
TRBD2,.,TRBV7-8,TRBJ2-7,TGTGCCAGCAGCCGCGGGGGAGATCACTACGAGCAGTACTTC,CASSRGGDHYEQYF
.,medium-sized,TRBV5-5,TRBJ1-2,TGTGCCAGCAGCAGGGAGGGCTACACCTTC,CASSREGYTF